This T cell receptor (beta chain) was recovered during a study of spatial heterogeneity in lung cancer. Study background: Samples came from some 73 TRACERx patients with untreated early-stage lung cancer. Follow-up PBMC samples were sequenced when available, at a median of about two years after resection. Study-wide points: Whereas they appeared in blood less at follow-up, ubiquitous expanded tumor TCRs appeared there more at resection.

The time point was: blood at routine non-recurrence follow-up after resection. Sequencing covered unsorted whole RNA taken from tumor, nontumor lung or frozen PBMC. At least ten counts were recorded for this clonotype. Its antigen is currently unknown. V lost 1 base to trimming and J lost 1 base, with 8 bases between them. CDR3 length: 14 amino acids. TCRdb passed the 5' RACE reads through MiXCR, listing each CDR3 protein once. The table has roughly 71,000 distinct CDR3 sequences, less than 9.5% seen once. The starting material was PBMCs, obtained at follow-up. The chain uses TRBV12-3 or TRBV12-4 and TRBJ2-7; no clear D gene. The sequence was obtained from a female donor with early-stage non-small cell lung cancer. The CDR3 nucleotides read TGTGCCAGCAGTTTAGGGCTCGAGTCCTACGAGCAGTACTTC. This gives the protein CASSLGLESYEQYF.